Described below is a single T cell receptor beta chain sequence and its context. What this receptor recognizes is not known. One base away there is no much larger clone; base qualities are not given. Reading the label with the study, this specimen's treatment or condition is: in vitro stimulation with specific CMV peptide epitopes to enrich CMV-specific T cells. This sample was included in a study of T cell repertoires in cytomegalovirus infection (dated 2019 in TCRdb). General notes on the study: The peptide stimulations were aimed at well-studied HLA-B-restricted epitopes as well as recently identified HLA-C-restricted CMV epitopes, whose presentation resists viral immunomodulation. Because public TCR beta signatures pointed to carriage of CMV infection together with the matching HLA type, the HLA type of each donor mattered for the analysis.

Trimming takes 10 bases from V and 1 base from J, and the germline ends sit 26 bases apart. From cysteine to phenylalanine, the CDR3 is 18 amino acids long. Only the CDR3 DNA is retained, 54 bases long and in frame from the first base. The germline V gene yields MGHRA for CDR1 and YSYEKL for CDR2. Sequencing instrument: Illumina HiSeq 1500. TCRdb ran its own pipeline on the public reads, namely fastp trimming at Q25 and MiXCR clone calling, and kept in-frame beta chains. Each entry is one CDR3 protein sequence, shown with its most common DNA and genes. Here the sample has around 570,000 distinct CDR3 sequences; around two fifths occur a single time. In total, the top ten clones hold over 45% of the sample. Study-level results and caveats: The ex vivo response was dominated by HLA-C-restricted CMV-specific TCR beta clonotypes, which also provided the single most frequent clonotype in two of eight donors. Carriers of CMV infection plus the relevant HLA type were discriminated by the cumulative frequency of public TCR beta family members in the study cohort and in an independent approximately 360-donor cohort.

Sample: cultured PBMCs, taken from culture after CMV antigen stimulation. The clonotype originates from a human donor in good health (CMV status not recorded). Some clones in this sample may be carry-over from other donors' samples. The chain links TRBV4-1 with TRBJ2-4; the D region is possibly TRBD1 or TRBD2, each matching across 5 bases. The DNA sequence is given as TGCGCCAACCACCGGCCGGGACCGATGAAGTTGGCCAAAAACATTCAGTACTTC. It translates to CANHRPGPMKLAKNIQYF.